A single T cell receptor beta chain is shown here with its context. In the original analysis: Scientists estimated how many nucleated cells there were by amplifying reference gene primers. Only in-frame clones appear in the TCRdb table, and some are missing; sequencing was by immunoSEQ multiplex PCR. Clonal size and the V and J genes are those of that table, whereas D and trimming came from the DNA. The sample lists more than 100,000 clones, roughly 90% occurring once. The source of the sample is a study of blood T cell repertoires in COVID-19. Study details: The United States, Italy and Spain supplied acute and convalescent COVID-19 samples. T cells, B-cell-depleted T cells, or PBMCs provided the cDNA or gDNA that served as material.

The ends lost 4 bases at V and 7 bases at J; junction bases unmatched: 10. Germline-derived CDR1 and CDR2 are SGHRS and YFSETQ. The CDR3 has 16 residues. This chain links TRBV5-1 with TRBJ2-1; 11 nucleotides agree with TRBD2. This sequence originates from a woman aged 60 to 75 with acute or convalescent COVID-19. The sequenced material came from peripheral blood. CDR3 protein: CASSPPTSGTRNEQFF. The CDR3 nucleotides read TGCGCCAGCAGCCCGCCGACTAGCGGGACTCGGAATGAGCAGTTCTTC.